The entry below gives a single T cell receptor (beta chain) sequence along with its context. Its cognate antigen is unknown. The sample is drawn from a study of shared clonotypes between healthy human individuals. General study results and limits: Sharing across four donors was seen in 4% to 6.5% of naive CD4 clonotypes. Compared with clonotypes that all four donors shared, non-shared clonotypes had lower generation probabilities.

Using immunoSEQ multiplex PCR, the repertoire was profiled, and TCRdb retains in-frame clones only, with some absent. The sample yields 2 million to 2.5 million clones, 90% to 96% seen once. The CDR3 sequence is 11 residues long. V lost 5 bases, J lost 6 bases, and 8 bases lay in between. CDR1 LGHNA and CDR2 YNFKEQ come from the germline V gene. CD4+ cells underwent separation, giving CD45RA+ naive and CD45RA-negative memory subsets. The TCR comes from a man between 18 and 35 years old in good health. The material sequenced was naive CD4+ T cells sorted from blood. Subset here: CD45RA+ positively selected. The chain joins TRBV4-2 to TRBJ2-7, with D unclear. CDR3 coding DNA: TGTGCCAGCAGCTACACTACCGAGCAGTACTTC. It specifies CASSYTTEQYF.